The rows below give T cell receptor beta chains drawn from one sample of a study of response to subunit inactivated influenza vaccine. TCRdb independently ran MiXCR on the RT-PCR reads; one entry per CDR3 protein. The repertoire consists of 800,000 or so distinct CDR3 sequences, with 21% occurring once and the leading ten covering roughly 10%. The source was PBMCs from blood, collected 5 days after vaccination. Every receptor here comes from a man aged 50 to 59 who received an inactivated influenza vaccine. CDR3s include the opening cysteine and the closing phenylalanine or tryptophan. D genes are given only for firm matches. A row's size may be missing; if present it is once, few, many or a size class.

>TRBV7-2|few|TRBJ2-7|NA
CASSALATASYEQYF
TGTGCCAGCAGCGCACTTGCGACCGCATCCTACGAGCAGTACTTC
>TRBV4-1|NA|TRBJ2-1|NA
CASSQDLLLVRGLFF
TGCGCCAGCAGCCAAGATTTACTCTTAGTGCGGGGTCTGTTCTTC
>TRBV6-5|few|TRBJ1-2|TRBD1
CASSYRGQGVYGYTF
TGTGCCAGCAGTTATCGTGGCCAGGGGGTCTATGGCTACACCTTC
>TRBV5-3|once|TRBJ2-3|NA
CARSFMSRVGNSSTDTQYF
TGTGCCAGAAGCTTTATGAGCCGCGTAGGTAACTCTAGCACAGATACGCAGTATTTT
>TRBV3-1|NA|TRBJ2-7|NA
CASSQSGGYEQYF
TGTGCCAGCAGCCAAAGTGGAGGGTACGAGCAGTACTTC
>TRBV11-2|few|TRBJ2-3|NA
CASSFGPDTQYF
TGTGCCAGCAGCTTCGGACCAGATACGCAGTATTTT
>TRBV20-1|NA|TRBJ1-2|NA
CSASAAVGNYGYTF
TGCAGTGCTAGTGCGGCGGTGGGGAACTATGGCTACACCTTC
>TRBV4-3|few|TRBJ2-2|TRBD1
CASSRETGQTNTGELFF
TGCGCCAGCAGCCGAGAGACAGGGCAAACGAACACCGGGGAGCTGTTTTTT
>TRBV29-1|many|TRBJ2-5|NA
CSVWGLPQYF
TGCAGCGTGTGGGGGTTGCCCCAGTACTTC
>TRBV28|few|TRBJ1-1|NA
CASSLSQPPEAFF
TGTGCCAGCAGTTTATCCCAGCCCCCTGAAGCTTTCTTT
>TRBV7-2|few|TRBJ2-1|NA
CASSRQWTNNEQFF
TGTGCCAGCAGTCGCCAATGGACCAACAATGAGCAGTTCTTC
>TRBV5-1|few|TRBJ2-3|TRBD1
CASTQGDVTDTQYF
TGCGCCAGCACGCAGGGGGACGTCACAGATACGCAGTATTTT
>TRBV2|NA|TRBJ1-2|NA
CASSVRDNYGYTF
TGTGCCAGCAGTGTCCGGGACAACTATGGCTACACCTTC
>TRBV4-3|few|TRBJ2-2|NA
CASSQDLGRDTGELFF
TGCGCCAGCAGCCAAGATCTCGGGCGGGACACCGGGGAGCTGTTTTTT
>TRBV7-2|few|TRBJ2-5|TRBD2
CASSLNPGGRETQYF
TGTGCCAGCAGCCTAAATCCGGGGGGGCGAGAGACCCAGTACTTC
>TRBV20-1|few|TRBJ2-1|NA
CSAARNEQFF
TGCAGTGCTGCCCGCAATGAGCAGTTCTTC
>TRBV7-8|NA|TRBJ1-6|NA
CASSPGPNSPLHF
TGTGCCAGCAGCCCGGGACCTAATTCACCCCTCCACTTT
>TRBV5-1|NA|TRBJ1-4|TRBD1
CASSSRQGTEKLFF
TGCGCCAGCAGCTCCAGACAGGGTACCGAGAAACTGTTTTTT
>TRBV6-1|few|TRBJ2-6|TRBD1
CASSPGTGLLSGANVLTF
TGTGCCAGCAGTCCTGGGACAGGGTTGTTATCTGGGGCCAACGTCCTGACTTTC
>TRBV6-5|few|TRBJ1-6|TRBD1
CASSYGTGYNSPLHF
TGTGCCAGCAGTTACGGGACAGGTTATAATTCACCCCTCCACTTT
>TRBV11-1|NA|TRBJ2-1|TRBD2
CASSLSVGGTSGYNEQFF
TGTGCCAGCAGCTTATCGGTTGGGGGGACTAGCGGTTACAATGAGCAGTTCTTC
>TRBV6-1|few|TRBJ2-7|NA
CASSRTEAYEQYF
TGTGCCAGCAGCAGGACGGAAGCCTACGAGCAGTACTTC
>TRBV20-1|few|TRBJ2-7|TRBD2
CSARDRTSGGLYEQYF
TGCAGTGCTAGAGATCGCACTAGCGGGGGTCTCTACGAGCAGTACTTC
>TRBV7-9|few|TRBJ2-1|TRBD2
CASSPGGYYNEQFF
TGTGCCAGCAGCCCGGGAGGTTACTACAATGAGCAGTTCTTC
>TRBV6-5|NA|TRBJ1-1|NA
CASSYKGEFNTEAFF
TGTGCCAGCAGTTACAAGGGGGAGTTTAACACTGAAGCTTTCTTT
>TRBV11-2|NA|TRBJ2-1|TRBD2
CASSGTLYSTSGNEQFF
TGTGCCAGCAGCGGAACTTTATACTCGACTAGCGGCAATGAGCAGTTCTTC